The clone carrying this T cell receptor beta chain was seen many times. Germline loops: CDR1 DFQATT, CDR2 SNEGSKA (reference sequence). The CDR3 is made up of 12 amino acids. The V end lost 6 bases, the J end lost 4 bases, and 11 bases lay between the germline ends. TCRdb reanalysed the 5' RACE reads using MiXCR and keeps one entry per CDR3 protein. The data show under 25,000 distinct CDR3 sequences, over 2.5% seen once. This record comes from a study of neurological immune-mediated disorders. The source material was PBMCs. This TCR was recovered from a woman aged 18-29 years with multiple sclerosis. The gene calls are TRBV20-1 and TRBJ2-3; D uncertain. The CDR3 here is CSAISPPDTQYF. Written as DNA, the CDR3 is TGCAGTGCAATCTCCCCCCCAGATACGCAGTATTTT.